Presented here are 16 T cell receptor beta chains from one specimen sequenced in a study of blood T cell repertoires in COVID-19. Clones were read by immunoSEQ multiplex PCR, and TCRdb kept only the in-frame ones, dropping some. The sample comprises just under 350,000 clones, 87% of which are singletons, and about 6.3% rests with the top ten. Sequenced: peripheral blood. All receptors derive from a woman in her forties or fifties with COVID-19, enrolled during active disease.

The chain has TRBV30 and TRBJ2-3, with 7 bases identical to TRBD2. V trimming: 5 bases; J trimming: 0 bases; junction bases outside the gene matches: 5. Per the germline V gene, CDR1 is GTSNPN and CDR2 is SVGIG (reference sequence). This CDR3 is 14 amino acids long. This CDR3 is CAWDGGLSTDTQYF. The CDR3 DNA is TGTGCCTGGGACGGGGGACTAAGCACAGATACGCAGTATTTT.

The J gene is TRBJ2-3, the V gene TRBV9; 11 bases are a match to TRBD2. The V gene's germline CDR1 is SGDLS and CDR2 YYNGEE. This CDR3 comprises 18 residues. The V and J ends lost 3 bases and 1 base, in that order; junction bases with no gene match: 10. The CDR3 sequence is CASSASGTSGRRTDTQYF. Written as DNA, the CDR3 is TGTGCCAGCAGCGCCTCCGGGACTAGCGGTCGGCGCACAGATACGCAGTATTTT.

The rearrangement uses TRBV28 and TRBJ1-2; 9 nucleotides align to TRBD1. The J segment lost 5 bases and the V segment lost 6 bases, leaving 4 bases of the junction unmatched. Germline lookup yields CDR1 MDHEN and CDR2 SYDVKM. The CDR3 is 13 amino acids. CDR3 region: CASRRTGEYGYTF. The CDR3 DNA is TGTGCCAGCAGACGGACAGGGGAGTATGGCTACACCTTC.

The rearrangement links TRBV4-2 to TRBJ2-7; possibly TRBD2 for D (6 bases). The ends were cut back, 1 base at V and 2 bases at J, with 9 bases in the middle. The length of the CDR3 is 14 residues. Germline values: CDR1 LGHNA, CDR2 YNFKEQ. CDR3 sequence (DNA): TGTGCCAGCAGCCAAGCGACGGGGGCCTACGAGCAGTACTTC. It codes for CASSQATGAYEQYF.

J is TRBJ2-3 and V is TRBV27; the match to TRBD2 covers 12 bases. CDR3 length: 18 amino acids. Germline CDR1 is MNHEY and CDR2 is SMNVEV (reference sequence). V shed 5 bases, J shed 0 bases, and the junction held 9 bases outside the gene matches. CDR3 protein: CASSAVPGTSGSTDTQYF. The CDR3 region has the DNA TGTGCCAGCAGTGCAGTCCCCGGGACTAGCGGGAGCACAGATACGCAGTATTTT.

V usage is TRBV29-1 and J usage is TRBJ1-2; D ambiguous. This CDR3 is built from 12 residues. Deletions cut 4 bases from V and 4 bases from J, with 10 bases between. Germline-derived CDR1 and CDR2 are SQVTM and ANQGSEA. The CDR3 is CSVVSGSYGYTF. The DNA of the CDR3 is TGCAGCGTTGTTTCGGGGAGCTATGGCTACACCTTC.

CDR3 in DNA: TGTGCCAGCACCCTTATTAGCAATCAGCCCCAGCATTTT. Protein product: CASTLISNQPQHF. The rearrangement links TRBV28 to TRBJ1-5; D not resolved. This CDR3 contains 13 residues. Trimming removed 7 bases at V and 0 bases at J, with 7 bases between. CDR1 is MDHEN, CDR2 SYDVKM, per germline.

The chain uses TRBV5-4 and TRBJ2-7; the D gene is possibly TRBD2 (5 bases). From germline, CDR1 is SGHNT and CDR2 YYREEE (reference sequence). The V gene lost 7 bases and the J gene lost 2 bases, with 16 bases spanning the gap. This CDR3 comprises 14 residues. CDR3 nucleotides: TGTGCCAGCGGTCTCCGGGGTTCAACCTACGAGCAGTACTTC. As protein: CASGLRGSTYEQYF.

A few counts support this clone. The chain is built from TRBV12-5 and TRBJ2-5, with D possibly matching TRBD1 (6 bases). The CDR3 has 13 residues. Germline values: CDR1 LGHNT, CDR2 FRNRAP. V lost 5 bases and J lost 5, with 12 bases in between. The CDR3 sequence is CASGASGAETQYF. The CDR3 nucleotides read TGTGCTAGTGGTGCTTCAGGGGCTGAGACCCAGTACTTC.

The count of this clone is one. The chain couples TRBV4-1 to TRBJ2-7; D possibly corresponds to TRBD2 (5 bases). The germline CDR1 and CDR2 sequences are MGHRA and YSYEKL. Deletions cut 0 bases from V and 1 base from J, with 13 bases between. The CDR3 has 16 amino acids. CDR3 in amino acids: CASSQDSIRGSYEQYF. The CDR3 nucleotides are TGCGCCAGCAGCCAAGACTCGATCCGGGGTTCCTACGAGCAGTACTTC.

This clone was counted only a few times. The junction does not match germline at one end; this may be a read error. The rearrangement links TRBV29-1 to TRBJ2-7, with 7 bases matching TRBD2. This CDR3 has 12 amino acids. Germline V CDR1 and CDR2: SQVTM, ANQGSEA. Written as DNA, the CDR3 is TGCAGCGTTGTTGGAGCTAGCGGACGACCGCACTTC. It is translated as CSVVGASGRPHF.

This clone was seen just once. The genes are TRBV7-9 and TRBJ2-1, with 9 bases that match TRBD2. From germline, CDR1 is SEHNR and CDR2 FQNEAQ (reference sequence). CDR3 length: 19 amino acids. V trimming: 3 bases; J trimming: 7 bases; junction bases outside the gene matches: 19. CDR3 in amino acids: CASSFDSTLGSGSLNEQFF. The CDR3, as DNA: TGTGCCAGCAGCTTCGACTCCACCCTTGGTAGCGGGAGTTTGAATGAGCAGTTCTTC.

The chain employs TRBV6-2 or TRBV6-3 and TRBJ2-3; TRBD2 matches 11 bases. The CDR3 consists of 15 residues. Germline V gives CDR1 MNHEY, CDR2 SVGEGT. The ends lost 6 bases at V and 3 bases at J; junction bases unmatched: 5. Here the CDR3 reads CASSLGTSGTDTQYF. In DNA form, the CDR3 reads TGTGCCAGCAGCCTGGGGACTAGCGGAACAGATACGCAGTATTTT.

V is TRBV6-5 and J is TRBJ2-7; unclear D gene. The CDR3 sequence is 14 residues long. Germline V gene data show CDR1 as MNHEY and CDR2 as SVGAGI. Trimming cost V 0 bases and J 7 bases, with 13 bases left between them. In DNA, the CDR3 is TGTGCCAGCAGTTACTCGATCCACAGCTGGGAGCAGTACTTC. It yields the protein CASSYSIHSWEQYF.

This clone appeared a single time. The rearrangement uses TRBV9 and TRBJ2-2; D is unresolved. Between the trimmed V and J ends, which lost 4 bases and 2 bases, there was a span of 9 bases. The CDR3 is 14 amino acids. CDR1 is SGDLS and CDR2 is YYNGEE in the germline V gene. CDR3 sequence (DNA): TGTGCCAGCAGCTCGAGGATAAACACCGGGGAGCTGTTTTTT. Encoded protein: CASSSRINTGELFF.

The V gene is TRBV29-1, the J gene TRBJ2-3; 10 nucleotides align to TRBD1. Germline CDR1 and CDR2: SQVTM and ANQGSEA. V was pared by 8 bases and J by 3 bases, with 5 bases of the junction left unmatched. This CDR3 has 13 residues. CDR3 sequence: CSTRTGGTDTQYF. In nucleotides, the CDR3 is TGCAGCACCCGGACAGGGGGAACAGATACGCAGTATTTT.